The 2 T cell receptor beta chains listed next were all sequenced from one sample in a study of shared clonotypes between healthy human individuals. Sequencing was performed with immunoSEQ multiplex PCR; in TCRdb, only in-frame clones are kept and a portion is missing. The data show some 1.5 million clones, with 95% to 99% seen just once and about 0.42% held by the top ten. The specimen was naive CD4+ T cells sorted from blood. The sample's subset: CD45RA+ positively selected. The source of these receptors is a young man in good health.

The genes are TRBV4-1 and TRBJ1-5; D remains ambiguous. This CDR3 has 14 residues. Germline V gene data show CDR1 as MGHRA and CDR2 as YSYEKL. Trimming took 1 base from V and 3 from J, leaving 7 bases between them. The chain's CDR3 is CASSQVGNNQPQHF. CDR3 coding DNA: TGCGCCAGCAGCCAAGTGGGAAACAATCAGCCCCAGCATTTT.

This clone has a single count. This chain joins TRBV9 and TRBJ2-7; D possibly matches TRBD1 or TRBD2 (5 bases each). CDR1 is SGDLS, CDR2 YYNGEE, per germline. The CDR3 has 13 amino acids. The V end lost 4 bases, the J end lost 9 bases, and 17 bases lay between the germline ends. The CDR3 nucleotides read TGTGCCAGCAGCAGGGACGATGGGTACCGGCAGTACTTC. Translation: CASSRDDGYRQYF.